This TCR beta chain came from a study of cytomegalovirus exposure and HLA in healthy donors. Study at large: The study placed approximately 81% of its approximately 430 genotyped donors in the Caucasian-associated ancestry cluster.

The PCR made use of 60 Vbeta and 13 Jbeta primers. Source study methods: As a later analysis found, there were 70 million to 80 million unique TCR beta chains, of which roughly 11 million were shared. The assay was immunoSEQ multiplex PCR, and TCRdb's table has in-frame clones only and misses some. V and J calls and clone size come straight from that table; D and trimming were deduced from the DNA. The repertoire consists of roughly 120,000 clones, with 80% occurring once and the leading ten covering 7.5% to 10%. V was clipped by 4 bases and J by 6 bases, with 16 bases between them. CDR1 and CDR2 (germline): PRHDT, FYEKMQ (reference sequence). The CDR3 length is 14 residues. Findings of the study overall: The authors considered a cluster of highly shared sequence variants likely to be a sequencing artifact. Previous analysis showed most TCR beta V segments were productive about 87% or about 30% of the time.

This clone has more than one count but fewer than ten. Its antigen is still unknown. The rearrangement uses TRBV13 and TRBJ2-7; tentatively, D is TRBD2 (7 bases). Sequencing input: PBMCs. The receptor was isolated from a female donor in good health and CMV-seropositive. DNA of the CDR3: TGTGCCAGCAGCTACTTAGGGGGGGTTGGCGAGCAGTACTTC. The encoded protein is CASSYLGGVGEQYF.